This passage covers 2 T cell receptor beta chains from one sample sequenced in a study of shared clonotypes between healthy human individuals. TCRdb keeps only in-frame clones here, not all; method: immunoSEQ multiplex PCR. The table includes around 1,100,000 clones, roughly 80% detected once. Sequenced: memory CD4+ T cells from PBMCs. Noted subset: CD45RA-negative fraction. These receptors were obtained from a man younger than 30 in good health. Some clones in this sample may be carry-over from other donors' samples.

The V gene is TRBV19, the J gene TRBJ2-7, with D perhaps being TRBD1 or TRBD2 (5 bases each). The CDR3 consists of 13 residues. The V gene's germline CDR1 is LNHDA and CDR2 SQIVND (reference sequence). Trimming left V 5 bases short and J 0 bases short, with 8 bases between. CDR3 coding DNA: TGTGCCAGTAGTCGGGGCATCTCCTACGAGCAGTACTTC. Translation: CASSRGISYEQYF.

There are a few counts of this clone. CDR3: CASSRPMNTEAFF. The DNA of the CDR3 is TGTGCCAGCAGCCGACCGATGAACACTGAAGCTTTCTTT. V and J are TRBV6-1 and TRBJ1-1; D not resolved. V lost 6 bases to trimming and J lost 0 bases, with 8 bases between them. Germline values: CDR1 MNHNS, CDR2 SASEGT. The CDR3 sequence is 13 residues long.